This TCR beta chain was sequenced for a study of T cell responses to AZD1222 COVID-19 vaccine. In regard to this clone: Its target is not known.

Study results and caveats: With two AZD1222 doses given, Spike-specific TCR breadth and depth both rose.

The protocol was immunoSEQ multiplex PCR, while the TCRdb copy is restricted to in-frame clones and leaves out a portion. This table has about 85,000 clones, approximately 88% appearing once. V was clipped by 5 bases and J by 8 bases, with 18 bases between them. CDR1 and CDR2 (germline): KGHSH, LQKENI. The CDR3 length is 14 residues. The sample was peripheral blood, taken on day 0 of AZD1222 vaccination. The receptor's source is an adult in good health. The gene calls are TRBV18 and TRBJ1-2; no clear D gene. CDR3 region: CASSSNHADWGYTF. In DNA, the CDR3 is TGTGCCAGCTCATCAAACCACGCCGATTGGGGCTACACCTTC. Based on the CDR3 plus reference TRBV18 and TRBJ1-2, the full variable domain is NAGVMQNPRHLVRRRGQEARLRCSPMKGHSHVYWYRQLPEEGLKFMVYLQKENIIDESGMPKERFSAEFPKEGPSILRIQQVVRGDSAAYFCASSSNHADWGYTFGSGTRLTVV.